This TCR beta chain was obtained from a study of CD8+ T cells in alopecia areata. Study findings and constraints: Clonality in lesional scalp, especially alopecia totalis/universalis, exceeded that of normal scalp. Sharing of TCRs across patients appeared less clear than in mice, possibly for HLA-related reasons.

RNA extraction was followed by reverse transcription into cDNA, which acted as the sequencing template. The table came from immunoSEQ multiplex PCR; TCRdb's copy has only in-frame clones and leaves some out. In the table there are over 200,000 clones, around 62% of which are singletons. V gave up 1 base and J gave up 5 bases; unmatched junction bases: 4. This CDR3 is built from 15 residues. Germline V lookup: CDR1 SEHNR, CDR2 FQNEAQ (reference sequence). As regards this clone: Antigen: not known.

Specimens obtained from alopecia areata patients comprised lesional scalp punch biopsies and peripheral blood. Researchers picked out CD4+ and CD8+ T cells from PBMCs by sorting. The clonotype originates from a human donor with alopecia areata. The V and J genes are TRBV7-9 and TRBJ1-4, with 7 bases aligning to TRBD1. The sample consisted of CD4+ T cells sorted from blood, taken at week 0. The CDR3 bases are TGTGCCAGCAGCTTAGAGGGACAGACAAATGAAAAACTGTTTTTT. Residues: CASSLEGQTNEKLFF.